Presented here are 15 T cell receptor beta chains from one specimen sequenced in a study of beta chain features in type 1 diabetes. The study reverse transcribed the entire isolated RNA, so it sequenced expressed TCRB transcripts. Sequencing was performed with immunoSEQ multiplex PCR; in TCRdb, only in-frame clones are kept and a portion is missing. Of under 800,000 clones detected, around a sixth appear once; the ten largest clones hold about 0.093%. Sequenced input: naive CD4+ T cells from blood. The receptor set was obtained from a man younger than 35 in good health.

The chain couples TRBV23-1 to TRBJ2-5, with 9 bases fitting TRBD1. TRBV23-1 has ORF status, its function being uncertain. Germline trimming cut 0 bases from V and 3 bases from J; bases unmatched to any gene: 11. The CDR3 sequence is 18 residues long. The CDR3 coding sequence is TGCGCCAGCAGTCAATCCGGGCGAGGACAGGGGCCCGAAGAGACCCAGTACTTC. It is translated as CASSQSGRGQGPEETQYF.

This clone was found a few times. The chain uses TRBV25-1 and TRBJ2-3; tentative D call: TRBD2 (5 bases). Germline CDR1 is MGHDK and CDR2 is SYGVNS. Trimming removed 0 bases at V and 0 bases at J, with 10 bases between. The CDR3 loop spans 16 amino acids. The CDR3 loop is CASSEYLAISTDTQYF. The CDR3, as DNA: TGTGCCAGCAGTGAATATTTAGCGATAAGCACAGATACGCAGTATTTT.

The sample holds a few counts of this clone. The J gene is TRBJ2-7, the V gene TRBV28, with D uncertain. V was pared by 4 bases and J by 1 base, with 17 bases between. Per the germline V gene, CDR1 is MDHEN and CDR2 is SYDVKM. CDR3 size: 16 residues. The CDR3 is CASSYVSLSGSYEQYF. The DNA of the CDR3 is TGTGCCAGCAGTTACGTTAGCCTCAGTGGATCCTACGAGCAGTACTTC.

This clone was found a few times. This sequence joins TRBV6-6 and TRBJ1-5; possible D gene TRBD1, 6 bases. Trimming shortened V by 2 bases and J by 4 bases, and 12 bases separated the two germline ends. Germline V gene lookup returns CDR1 MNHNY and CDR2 SVGAGI (reference sequence). This CDR3 has 15 amino acids. The CDR3, as DNA: TGTGCCAGCAGTTACGGGACACCGATTAATCAGCCCCAGCATTTT. Its protein product is CASSYGTPINQPQHF.

This clone was detected only a few times. The J gene is TRBJ2-7, the V gene TRBV10-3, with TRBD2 matching over 9 bases. Trimming took 3 bases from V and 4 from J; bases not matched to a gene: 7. CDR1 ENHRY and CDR2 SYGVKD come from the germline V gene. The CDR3 length is 15 residues. The CDR3 bases are TGTGCCATCAGTGAAAGGGGACTAGCCAGTTACGAGCAGTACTTC. Protein: CAISERGLASYEQYF.

V usage is TRBV6-5 and J usage is TRBJ2-1; 9 bases fit TRBD2. V shed 6 bases, J shed 4 bases, and the junction held 7 bases outside the gene matches. Germline CDR1 is MNHEY and CDR2 is SVGAGI. The CDR3 is 15 residues long. This CDR3 reads CASREEAGGYNEQFF. The CDR3 nucleotides read TGTGCCAGCAGGGAGGAAGCGGGAGGTTACAATGAGCAGTTCTTC.

This chain links TRBV28 with TRBJ2-1; 14 bases agree with TRBD2. Germline loops: CDR1 MDHEN, CDR2 SYDVKM. Trimming removed 4 bases from V and 0 bases from J; junction bases left unmatched: 8. The CDR3 loop spans 19 amino acids. The CDR3 protein is CASSSHGLAGGFSYNEQFF. The CDR3 DNA follows: TGTGCCAGCAGTTCCCACGGACTAGCGGGAGGCTTCTCCTACAATGAGCAGTTCTTC.

This clone was observed a handful of times. The chain has TRBV7-9 and TRBJ2-5; D unresolved. Between the trimmed V and J ends, which lost 6 bases and 4 bases, there was a span of 9 bases. CDR1 SEHNR and CDR2 FQNEAQ come from the germline V gene (reference sequence). CDR3 length: 12 residues. The CDR3 loop is CASSRVIETQYF. CDR3 sequence (DNA): TGTGCCAGCAGTAGGGTTATAGAGACCCAGTACTTC.

This clone turned up a few times. V gene TRBV7-2 combines with J gene TRBJ2-1; perhaps TRBD2 as D (6 bases). Trimming removed 5 bases at V and 6 bases at J, with 20 bases between. This CDR3 region has 16 residues. Germline V lookup: CDR1 SGHTA, CDR2 FQGNSA. In DNA form, the CDR3 reads TGTGCCAGCAGCGGGGGGATCTTCCGGGGCAGCAATGAGCAGTTCTTC. Translation: CASSGGIFRGSNEQFF.

This clone was picked up a small number of times. The rearrangement joins TRBV7-2 to TRBJ2-4; D is perhaps TRBD2 (6 bases). Germline CDR1 SGHTA, CDR2 FQGNSA. This CDR3 has 18 residues. V lost 5 bases to trimming and J lost 0 bases, with 20 bases between them. This CDR3 is CASSPSGLEVLAKNIQYF. The CDR3 region has the DNA TGTGCCAGCAGCCCCTCGGGACTCGAGGTACTAGCCAAAAACATTCAGTACTTC. The variable domain in full, completed from reference TRBV7-2 and TRBJ2-4, reads GAGVSQSPSNKVTEKGKDVELRCDPISGHTALYWYRQSLGQGLEFLIYFQGNSAPDKSGLPSDRFSAERTGGSVSTLTIQRTQQEDSAVYLCASSPSGLEVLAKNIQYFGAGTRLSVL.

In its sample, this clone was seen a few times. This sequence joins TRBV4-2 and TRBJ2-3; TRBD2 agrees at 12 bases. The V and J ends lost 4 bases and 2 bases, in that order; junction bases with no gene match: 4. CDR3 length: 16 amino acids. The germline V gene has CDR1 LGHNA and CDR2 YNFKEQ. The CDR3 bases are TGTGCCAGCAGCCGCGGACTAGCGGGACCCACAGATACGCAGTATTTT. It translates to CASSRGLAGPTDTQYF.

This clone was seen a few times. The V call is TRBV7-2, the J call TRBJ2-7; no reliable D call. The germline V gene has CDR1 SGHTA and CDR2 FQGNSA. The CDR3 has 15 amino acids. V was clipped by 1 base and J by 0 bases, with 10 bases between them. CDR3 DNA: TGTGCCAGCAGCTTAGAACTATGGGGCTCCTACGAGCAGTACTTC. Protein product: CASSLELWGSYEQYF.

The chain joins TRBV4-2 to TRBJ2-3; D is unclear. V gave up 0 bases and J gave up 6 bases, with 7 bases separating them. The length of the CDR3 is 13 residues. Per germline, CDR1 LGHNA and CDR2 YNFKEQ. CDR3 protein: CASSQDGRDTQYF. The CDR3 DNA follows: TGTGCCAGCAGCCAAGATGGGCGGGATACGCAGTATTTT.

A few counts support this clone. This rearrangement joins TRBV13 to TRBJ2-2; the match to TRBD2 covers 7 bases. Germline CDR1 reads PRHDT; CDR2 reads FYEKMQ (reference sequence). There are 18 residues in the CDR3. With V trimmed by 5 bases and J by 2 bases, 14 bases remained unmatched. CDR3 coding DNA: TGTGCCAGCAGCCGCAGGTGGGAGGGGCAGACCAACACCGGGGAGCTGTTTTTT. Protein product: CASSRRWEGQTNTGELFF.

CDR3 protein: CASSPGYYGYTF. Written as DNA, the CDR3 is TGTGCCAGCAGTCCAGGGTACTATGGCTACACCTTC. This rearrangement joins TRBV6-5 to TRBJ1-2, with TRBD1 as a possible D gene (5 bases). This CDR3 comprises 12 residues. Trimming left V 5 bases short and J 3 bases short, with 7 bases between. The germline CDR1 and CDR2 sequences are MNHEY and SVGAGI.